This T cell receptor (beta chain) was identified during a study of T-cell memory formation after mild COVID-19 (dated by TCRdb to about 2021). For the wider study: TCR sequence clusters from the two donors were found to be largely donor specific. In a couple of donors, T-cell clones that expanded and contracted after mild COVID-19 were tracked by sequencing TCRalpha and TCRbeta repertoires over time. Two young, previously healthy adult volunteers made up the cohort, one male and one female. What the research found in general, with its limitations: From day 15 to 85, contracting clones showed balanced CD4/CD8 phenotypes, whereas a second wave of clones that expanded from day 15 to 37 leaned towards CD4+. Some responding clones were detected in pre-infection memory, which suggested that pre-existing cross-reactive memory T cells had joined the SARS-CoV-2 response. The study included only a couple of mild cases, and larger cohorts that include severe cases with pre-infection samples were judged to be necessary. Contracting CD4+ clones turned up mainly in the CM and EM memory subsets, whereas EMRA was where CD8+ clones were enriched. SARS-CoV-2 specificity of the second-wave clones peaking on day 37 was not confirmed.

Instrument on record: Illumina NovaSeq 6000. cDNA libraries for TCRalpha and TCRbeta were prepared by 5'RACE using constant-segment primers, with sample barcodes and unique molecular identifiers added. Trizol reagent was used to extract RNA from every sample. The libraries were amplified in two PCR steps, and the second step added a second sample barcode and Illumina TruSeq adapters. Sequencing of the libraries was done on an Illumina NovaSeq, producing 2 x 150 bp paired-end reads. In the source study's methods: Demultiplexing of reads and collapsing into UMI-guided consensus sequences were performed with migec v1.2.7. With mixcr v2.1.11, UMI consensuses were aligned to TRA and TRB V and J templates and assembled into clonotypes. Expanded or contracted clonotypes were those called significant by both edgeR and NoisET, with noise models trained on biological replicates. edgeR calls used a false discovery rate-adjusted p below 0.01 and a log2 fold-change threshold of 1. As an exploratory analysis of dynamics, max-normalized trajectories of the 1000 most abundant clonotypes were examined by PCA with hierarchical clustering. Separately sequenced CD4+ and CD8+ repertoires were used to assign the CD4 or CD8 phenotype of responding clones. The public sequencing data were trimmed at Q25 with fastp and processed into clonotypes with MiXCR by TCRdb, which kept only in-frame beta chains. For every CDR3 protein sequence, its rows merge into one entry that carries the most common genes and DNA. The authors' filters were not applied to this entry. Within this sample are approximately 500,000 distinct CDR3 sequences, with nearly 25% of them counted one time only. The ten largest account for approximately 12% of the sample.

Ficoll-Paque density gradient centrifugation was used to isolate PBMCs. CDR1 SGHTA and CDR2 FQGNSA were looked up in the germline V gene. Inclusive of the bounding cysteine and phenylalanine, the CDR3 is 14 residues long. The kept DNA is CDR3 alone, 42 bases in frame from the first base. Trimming takes 3 bases from V and 0 bases from J, and the germline ends sit 9 bases apart. Remarks on this clonotype: The specificity of this receptor is unknown. Within one base of it there is no much larger clone, and no base qualities were kept.

The sequence links TRBV7-2 to TRBJ2-7; no confident D gene assignment can be made. The receptor was isolated from an adult woman who had mild COVID-19 (a few samples of this study predate the infection). The sample titles of this study are shuffled in the database, so cell type and time point are left out; the donor was told from shared clones. Sequencing was carried out using PBMCs or a T cell subset sorted from them (not recorded which). In nucleotide form, the sequence is TGTGCCAGCAGCTTTGGCAGGAGCTCCTACGAGCAGTACTTC. Its translation reads: CASSFGRSSYEQYF.